The 12 T cell receptor beta chains below come from one sample, sequenced in a study of shared clonotypes between healthy human individuals. Libraries were prepared by immunoSEQ multiplex PCR; TCRdb keeps only in-frame clonotypes and omits some of them. The sample lists about 2.4 million clones; 90% to 95% were seen once. Sequences were obtained from naive CD4+ T cells sorted from blood. As to subset: CD45RA+ positively selected. The source of these receptors is a man younger than 35 in good health.

V and J are TRBV6-5 and TRBJ1-5; the match to TRBD1 covers 9 bases. The V and J ends lost 7 bases and 5 bases, in that order; junction bases with no gene match: 9. The CDR3 has 15 residues. Germline assignment: CDR1 MNHEY and CDR2 SVGAGI. Written as DNA, the CDR3 is TGTGCCAGCATCTACGGACAGGGGAGCGATCAGCCCCAGCATTTT. This encodes CASIYGQGSDQPQHF.

The rearrangement links TRBV14 to TRBJ2-3; the D gene is possibly TRBD1 (5 bases). CDR3 length: 19 amino acids. V was trimmed by 2 bases and J by 3 bases, leaving 24 bases between them. Germline V lookup: CDR1 SGHDN, CDR2 FVKESK. The CDR3 sequence is CASSQKKGSGNWRTDTQYF. For the CDR3, the DNA is TGTGCCAGCAGCCAAAAAAAGGGGTCTGGAAATTGGCGGACAGATACGCAGTATTTT.

The CDR3: CASSWYRGELQPQHF. The CDR3 DNA follows: TGTGCCAGCAGCTGGTACAGGGGCGAATTACAGCCCCAGCATTTT. The chain uses TRBV7-2 and TRBJ1-5; 7 nucleotides line up with TRBD1. Germline trimming cut 4 bases from V and 7 bases from J; bases unmatched to any gene: 10. Germline CDR1 reads SGHTA; CDR2 reads FQGNSA. The CDR3 sequence is 15 residues long.

The chain joins TRBV6-6 to TRBJ1-2; tentative D call: TRBD1 (6 bases). This CDR3 has 13 amino acids. From germline, CDR1 is MNHNY and CDR2 SVGAGI (reference sequence). Trimming removed 6 bases at V and 4 bases at J, with 12 bases between. The CDR3 loop is CASSSRGGYGYTF. The DNA for the CDR3 is TGTGCCAGCAGCTCCCGAGGGGGCTATGGCTACACCTTC.

The chain recombines TRBV29-1 with TRBJ2-1, with a weak D call TRBD1 (6 bases). CDR1 and CDR2 from the germline V gene are SQVTM and ANQGSEA. The length of the CDR3 is 10 residues. V shed 4 bases and J shed 12 bases, with 10 bases lying between them. The CDR3: CSVVTGWQFF. Written as DNA, the CDR3 is TGCAGCGTTGTAACAGGGTGGCAGTTCTTC.

The V call is TRBV5-4, the J call TRBJ1-1; D remains ambiguous. Trimming cost V 0 bases and J 1 base, with 7 bases left between them. Per the germline V gene, CDR1 is SGHNT and CDR2 is YYREEE (reference sequence). The CDR3 consists of 14 residues. The CDR3 reads CASSLDISNTEAFF. The CDR3 bases are TGTGCCAGCAGCTTGGATATCTCGAACACTGAAGCTTTCTTT.

The V and J genes are TRBV6-5 and TRBJ2-3; possibly TRBD2 for D (5 bases). This CDR3 is built from 15 residues. Germline values: CDR1 MNHEY, CDR2 SVGAGI. The V end was cut by 0 bases, the J end by 0 bases, with 7 bases between. The CDR3 nucleotides read TGTGCCAGCAGTTACTCCAGGAGGAGCACAGATACGCAGTATTTT. This sequence encodes CASSYSRRSTDTQYF.

The V and J genes are TRBV6-5 and TRBJ1-4; weak D call: TRBD1 (5 bases). Between the trimmed V and J ends, which lost 0 bases and 11 bases, there was a span of 16 bases. The CDR3 has 15 residues. Germline values: CDR1 MNHEY, CDR2 SVGAGI. The CDR3, as DNA: TGTGCCAGCAGTTACTCGAAGTTGACAGTCGAGAAACTGTTTTTT. Translation: CASSYSKLTVEKLFF.

This chain connects TRBV20-1 to TRBJ2-4; a weak D match, TRBD1 (5 bases). The germline V gene has CDR1 DFQATT and CDR2 SNEGSKA (reference sequence). V gave up 6 bases and J gave up 5 bases, with 8 bases separating them. The CDR3 is 11 amino acids. The CDR3 coding sequence is TGCAGTGCGATGACAGAAAACATTCAGTACTTC. It translates to CSAMTENIQYF.

This chain uses TRBV18 with TRBJ1-4; 7 nucleotides agree with TRBD1. The length of the CDR3 is 14 residues. The V segment lost 1 base and the J segment 11 bases; nucleotides outside the gene matches: 7. Per germline, CDR1 KGHSH and CDR2 LQKENI. The CDR3 DNA sequence: TGTGCCAGCTCACCACGACAGGGTGACCTCAAACTGTTTTTT. Protein product: CASSPRQGDLKLFF.

On this clone: This sample includes further DNA sequences coding for the same CDR3. The rearrangement links TRBV5-1 to TRBJ1-1; no clear D gene. The CDR3 loop spans 14 amino acids. Trimming took off 0 bases at V and 3 bases at J, with 9 bases between the two ends. Germline CDR1 and CDR2: SGHRS and YFSETQ. The CDR3 nucleotides read TGCGCCAGCAGCTTGGAAGTTGGTGACACTGAAGCTTTCTTT. Translation: CASSLEVGDTEAFF.

The chain joins TRBV2 to TRBJ1-5; TRBD1 is a possible D gene (5 bases). The germline V gene encodes CDR1 SNHLY and CDR2 FYNNEI. This CDR3 comprises 14 residues. Trimming stripped 7 bases from V and 4 bases from J, with 14 bases between. The CDR3 sequence: CASMGVAVNQPQHF. CDR3 DNA sequence: TGTGCCAGCATGGGGGTAGCCGTAAATCAGCCCCAGCATTTT.